Presented here are 2 T cell receptor beta chains from one specimen sequenced in a study of identical twins. TCRdb analysed the 5' RACE reads with MiXCR anew, one entry per CDR3 protein. The sample lists approximately 600,000 distinct CDR3 sequences, around a tenth occurring once. These sequences were also reported in another study, on yellow fever vaccine responses in identical twins.

The sample comprised PBMCs. The receptors originated from a woman younger than 35 in good health.

The DNA for the CDR3 is TGTGCCAGCAGTGCCACAGGGGGAGGCGGCTACACCTTC. Amino acid sequence: CASSATGGGGYTF. The chain couples TRBV25-1 to TRBJ1-2; 8 positions match TRBD1. CDR1 and CDR2 (germline): MGHDK, SYGVNS. Trimming at V came to 4 bases and at J to 8 bases, leaving 6 bases not matched to a gene. This CDR3 has 13 residues.

The gene calls are TRBV7-9 and TRBJ2-5; D gene unclear. Deletions cut 2 bases from V and 2 bases from J, with 9 bases between. The CDR3 spans 14 residues. Germline V gives CDR1 SEHNR, CDR2 FQNEAQ (reference sequence). Written as DNA, the CDR3 is TGTGCCAGCAGCTTACCGATCAGGCAAGAGACCCAGTACTTC. It encodes CASSLPIRQETQYF.